These T cell receptor beta chains were read from a single sample in a study of T cell repertoires in cytomegalovirus infection. The antigens of these receptors remain unknown. MiXCR was run by TCRdb on the reads, yielding one entry per CDR3 protein. This table has 750,000 to 950,000 distinct CDR3 sequences, about 27% appearing once. This sample comprised cultured CD8+ T cells from PBMCs, obtained from culture after CMV antigen stimulation. The receptors stem from a human donor in good health (CMV status not recorded). Some clones in this sample may be carry-over from other donors' samples. Each CDR3 is given with its conserved first and last residue. The order of the fields is J gene, V gene, clone size, D gene, CDR3 DNA, CDR3 protein. A D gene is named only where the DNA matches it firmly. Clone size is given for some rows only: seen once, a few or many times, or a class if the clone is expanded.

TRBJ2-3 TRBV12-3/TRBV12-4 few - TGTGCCAGCAGTCCGGGACCTGGGGGCGCAGATACGCAGTATTTT CASSPGPGGADTQYF
TRBJ1-6 TRBV7-9 many - TGTGCCAGCAGCCAGACAGACAATCCACCCCTCCACTTT CASSQTDNPPLHF
TRBJ2-7 TRBV6-2/TRBV6-3 few TRBD2 TGTGCCAGCAGTTACGAGAGAAGCGGGGGGGCCAAAAGTTACGAGCAGTACTTC CASSYERSGGAKSYEQYF
TRBJ1-5 TRBV20-1 - - TGCAGTGCTTCCGGGACGGCTAGCAATCAGCCCCAGCATTTT CSASGTASNQPQHF
TRBJ2-2 TRBV7-9 - - TGTGCCAGCAGCCCGGTCCAGAACACCGGGGAGCTGTTTTTT CASSPVQNTGELFF
TRBJ1-1 TRBV27 - - TGTGCCAGCAGAAGAGGGCTGGGTGAAGCTTTCTTT CASRRGLGEAFF
TRBJ1-2 TRBV28 few TRBD1 TGTGCCAGCAGCCCACAGGGGTCCAGACGTGGCTACACCTTC CASSPQGSRRGYTF
TRBJ2-1 TRBV7-2 many TRBD2 TGTGCCAGCAGCTCCGAACTAGCGGGGGGGCAGGGTGAGCAGTTCTTC CASSSELAGGQGEQFF
TRBJ1-1 TRBV12-3/TRBV12-4 few - TGTGCCAGCAGTTTTACCCCAAGTGTAGGGAACACTGAAGCTTTCTTT CASSFTPSVGNTEAFF
TRBJ2-7 TRBV7-9 - TRBD1 TGTGCCAGCAGCCATGACAGGGGGCGCGACGAGCAGTACTTC CASSHDRGRDEQYF
TRBJ2-3 TRBV2 - - TGTGCCAGCCCTACGCAGTATTTT CASPTQYF
TRBJ2-1 TRBV19 once - TGTGCCAGTAGTCTGTCAGGGGCTGCTGAGCAGTTCTTC CASSLSGAAEQFF
TRBJ2-2 TRBV7-9 many - TGTGCCAGCAGCTATATCCCCATAGACGCGACAAACACCGGGGAGCTGTTTTTT CASSYIPIDATNTGELFF
TRBJ2-1 TRBV12-3/TRBV12-4 few TRBD1 TGTGCCAGCAGCCCCGGGACAGGGGACTCCTACAATGAGCAGTTCTTC CASSPGTGDSYNEQFF
TRBJ1-2 TRBV6-5 few - TGTGCCAGCAGTTACTCGAAGATCCAGCGGGGTGGCTATGGCTACACCTTC CASSYSKIQRGGYGYTF
TRBJ2-5 TRBV6-2/TRBV6-3 - - TGTGCCAGCAGTCCTGGGATGCAGACCCAGTACTTC CASSPGMQTQYF
TRBJ2-7 TRBV12-3/TRBV12-4 - - TGTGCCAGCAGTATCCAAATCTACGAGCAGTACTTC CASSIQIYEQYF
TRBJ1-1 TRBV19 - - TGTGCCAGTAGTATAACAGGGACCACTGAAGCTTTCTTT CASSITGTTEAFF
TRBJ1-4 TRBV7-9 - TRBD1 TGTGCCAGCAGCGCACGGGACAGGGTGACTCCTACAGAAAAACTGTTTTTT CASSARDRVTPTEKLFF
TRBJ2-1 TRBV7-6 few - TGTGCCAGCAGCTTAGACGACAGGCACTCCATCAATGAGCAGTTCTTC CASSLDDRHSINEQFF
TRBJ2-7 TRBV5-5 - TRBD1 TGTGCCAGCAGTTCAAAGACAGGGGGGCTTTTCTACGAGCAGTACTTC CASSSKTGGLFYEQYF
TRBJ2-3 TRBV7-2 many - TGTGCCAGCAGCTTCCCGGGATTTCAAGAATCCCATAGCACAGATACGCAGTATTTT CASSFPGFQESHSTDTQYF
TRBJ2-2 TRBV10-3 - - TGTGCCATCAGTGAGTCGGCGGGGTGGACCACTGAGAACACCGGGGAGCTGTTTTTT CAISESAGWTTENTGELFF
TRBJ2-1 TRBV5-6 once - TGTGCCAGCAGCAGCAGGGCGTCGCATGAGCAGTTCTTC CASSSRASHEQFF
TRBJ2-1 TRBV7-2 many - TGTGCCAGCAGCTTAGGGATTACCGGCTACAATGAGCAGTTCTTC CASSLGITGYNEQFF
TRBJ1-6 TRBV5-1 - - TGCGCCAGCAGCCCCTCTTCACAGGGACGGAGCTCCTATAATTCACCCCTCCACTTT CASSPSSQGRSSYNSPLHF
TRBJ1-1 TRBV6-5 - TRBD1 TGTGCCAGCAGTCTTTATCCAGGGGGCCCAAGGGACACTGAAGCTTTCTTT CASSLYPGGPRDTEAFF
TRBJ2-7 TRBV15 few TRBD1 TGTGCCACCAGCACATTAGTCGGGACAGCTTTCTACGAGCAGTACTTC CATSTLVGTAFYEQYF
TRBJ2-5 TRBV7-2 many - TGTGCCAGCAGCCCCCCGGTCTACCTAGGGACCCAGTACTTC CASSPPVYLGTQYF
TRBJ1-2 TRBV6-5 many - TGTGCCAGCAGTTACGGTGGGAACGATGGCTACACCTTC CASSYGGNDGYTF
TRBJ1-5 TRBV4-1 - TRBD1 TGCGCCAGCAGCCATGGTGAGACAGGGGATAGAGCTCAGCCCCAGCATTTT CASSHGETGDRAQPQHF
TRBJ2-5 TRBV2 - - TGTGCCAGCCCAAGACCTGGGGGGTTTGAGCAGACCCAGTACTTC CASPRPGGFEQTQYF